A single sample gave rise to the 5 T cell receptor beta chains below, sequenced in a study of T cells in narcolepsy. Assay: immunoSEQ multiplex PCR; the TCRdb copy retains only in-frame clones and omits some. This sample yields around 30,000 clones, of which 80% to 85% are seen a single time; about 2.8% belongs to the top ten. The sequenced sample was CD45RA- memory CD4+ T cells from PBMCs. The receptor set was obtained from a human donor with narcolepsy.

This clone is a singleton in its sample. This chain joins TRBV5-1 and TRBJ1-2; no firm D call. The length of the CDR3 is 14 residues. Germline CDR1 and CDR2: SGHRS and YFSETQ. V was trimmed by 0 bases and J by 4 bases, leaving 10 bases between them. The CDR3 loop is CASSLEGMGYGYTF. As DNA, the CDR3 is TGCGCCAGCAGCTTGGAGGGTATGGGCTATGGCTACACCTTC.

The genes are TRBV19 and TRBJ2-2; tentatively, D is TRBD2 (5 bases). This CDR3 contains 15 residues. The germline CDR1 and CDR2 sequences are LNHDA and SQIVND (reference sequence). Trimming removed 7 bases from V and 3 bases from J, with 15 bases in between. CDR3 residues: CASTRGLGDTGELFF. DNA for the CDR3: TGTGCCAGTACTCGGGGTTTAGGCGACACCGGGGAGCTGTTTTTT.

The J gene is TRBJ2-7, the V gene TRBV19; no clear D gene. Trimming stripped 1 base from V and 2 bases from J, with 12 bases between. The germline V gene encodes CDR1 LNHDA and CDR2 SQIVND (reference sequence). The CDR3 totals 15 residues. The CDR3 protein is CASSIGPSSPYEQYF. The CDR3 coding sequence is TGTGCCAGTAGTATAGGACCCTCTAGTCCCTACGAGCAGTACTTC.

The V gene is TRBV2, the J gene TRBJ1-5; TRBD1 is a possible D gene (5 bases). Between the trimmed V and J ends, which lost 8 bases and 1 base, there was a span of 12 bases. Germline CDR1 is SNHLY and CDR2 is FYNNEI. The length of the CDR3 is 14 residues. This chain's CDR3 is CASVGAISNQPQHF. The CDR3 DNA reads TGTGCCAGCGTCGGGGCTATAAGCAATCAGCCCCAGCATTTT.

The chain uses TRBV19 and TRBJ1-4; perhaps TRBD1 as D (5 bases). Germline CDR1 is LNHDA and CDR2 is SQIVND (reference sequence). This CDR3 spans 14 amino acids. V lost 8 bases and J 0 bases, leaving 10 bases between the germline ends. CDR3 region: CASGQGATNEKLFF. CDR3 nucleotide sequence: TGTGCCAGTGGCCAGGGTGCAACTAATGAAAAACTGTTTTTT.